These 28 T cell receptor beta chains came from one sample sequenced in a study of CD8 T cells in Susac syndrome. An amount of RNA that ranged from roughly 0.45 to 1 ug was reverse transcribed with random hexamers. TCRdb reprocessed the immunoSEQ multiplex PCR reads via MiXCR and lists one record per CDR3 protein. The profile shows 170,000 or so distinct CDR3 sequences, approximately 95% of them singletons. The sample taken for sequencing was CD8+ T cells from PBMCs. The source of these receptors is a human donor with multiple sclerosis.

The chain links TRBV13 to TRBJ2-3; perhaps TRBD2 as D (7 bases). CDR1 is PRHDT and CDR2 is FYEKMQ in the germline V gene (reference sequence). This CDR3 is built from 16 residues. V was pared by 5 bases and J by 4 bases, with 19 bases between. Here the CDR3 reads CASSLWLGGRSDTQYF. CDR3 sequence (DNA): TGTGCCAGCAGCCTGTGGTTGGGGGGGCGGTCAGATACGCAGTATTTT. Full variable domain (remainder filled in from reference TRBV13 and TRBJ2-3): AAGVIQSPRHLIKEKRETATLKCYPIPRHDTVYWYQQGPGQDPQFLISFYEKMQSDKGSIPDRFSAQQFSDYHSELNMSSLELGDSALYFCASSLWLGGRSDTQYFGPGTRLTVL.

This rearrangement joins TRBV28 to TRBJ2-7; 10 positions match TRBD2. The CDR3 contains 16 residues. The ends lost 6 bases at V and 0 bases at J; junction bases unmatched: 8. From germline, CDR1 is MDHEN and CDR2 SYDVKM. The CDR3 DNA follows: TGTGCCAGCAGCCCTCCCGGACTAGCGGCCTCCTACGAGCAGTACTTC. Protein sequence: CASSPPGLAASYEQYF.

This chain connects TRBV29-1 to TRBJ2-7, with D tentatively TRBD1 (6 bases). The CDR3 totals 13 residues. The germline V gene encodes CDR1 SQVTM and CDR2 ANQGSEA. Trimming left V 7 bases short and J 1 base short, with 14 bases between. CDR3 protein: CSAKADSSYEQYF. DNA for the CDR3: TGCAGCGCGAAGGCGGACAGTTCCTACGAGCAGTACTTC.

The rearrangement uses TRBV24-1 and TRBJ2-3, with D unclear. V was clipped by 3 bases and J by 3 bases, with 6 bases between them. The CDR3 runs 13 residues. CDR1 and CDR2 (germline): KGHDR, SFDVKD. The CDR3 reads CATSDITTDTQYF. The CDR3 DNA reads TGTGCCACCAGTGATATAACGACAGATACGCAGTATTTT.

V gene TRBV3-1 combines with J gene TRBJ1-2; D unresolved. The germline V gene encodes CDR1 LGHDT and CDR2 YNNKEL (reference sequence). V lost 2 bases, J lost 5 bases, and 12 bases lay in between. This CDR3 region has 14 residues. This chain's CDR3 is CASSQLTFTYGYTF. CDR3 DNA sequence: TGTGCCAGCAGCCAATTGACTTTCACTTATGGCTACACCTTC.

The rearrangement joins TRBV29-1 to TRBJ2-1, with D possibly being TRBD1 (5 bases). The CDR3 is made up of 16 amino acids. The ends were cut back, 0 bases at V and 4 bases at J, with 16 bases in the middle. Germline V gene data show CDR1 as SQVTM and CDR2 as ANQGSEA. For the CDR3, the DNA is TGCAGCGTTGAAGATCTGGACCAGGGATTATACAATGAGCAGTTCTTC. Translated: CSVEDLDQGLYNEQFF.

J is TRBJ1-2 and V is TRBV28, with D perhaps matching TRBD1 (5 bases). V was trimmed by 6 bases and J by 5 bases, leaving 19 bases between them. CDR1 is MDHEN and CDR2 is SYDVKM in the germline V gene. This CDR3 is 15 amino acids long. In nucleotides, the CDR3 is TGTGCCAGCAGCCCCAACCCGGGGCTGGGGTATGGCTACACCTTC. Translated, it gives CASSPNPGLGYGYTF.

The chain employs TRBV5-1 and TRBJ2-7, with a possible D match to TRBD1 (6 bases). Germline loops: CDR1 SGHRS, CDR2 YFSETQ. This CDR3 is built from 13 residues. V was clipped by 4 bases and J by 3 bases, with 11 bases between them. The CDR3 coding sequence is TGCGCCAGCAGCCACGGACAGCTCTACGAGCAGTACTTC. Residues: CASSHGQLYEQYF.

This clonotype was observed once. The chain has TRBV4-1 and TRBJ2-1; the D gene is possibly TRBD1 (6 bases). With 1 base removed from V and 3 bases from J, the gap between germline ends came to 13 bases. From germline, CDR1 is MGHRA and CDR2 YSYEKL. The CDR3 sequence is 16 residues long. The CDR3 DNA sequence: TGCGCCAGCAGCCAAGTGGGGACATCTTTCTACAATGAGCAGTTCTTC. Amino acid sequence: CASSQVGTSFYNEQFF.

V is TRBV3-1 and J is TRBJ2-1; 9 nucleotides agree with TRBD2. Germline CDR1 reads LGHDT; CDR2 reads YNNKEL (reference sequence). The CDR3 is made up of 17 amino acids. J gave up 4 bases and V 3 bases, and 10 bases lay outside the gene matches. CDR3 in DNA: TGTGCCAGCAGCCAGGGCTCTAGCGGGGCTGAGTACAATGAGCAGTTCTTC. Amino acid sequence: CASSQGSSGAEYNEQFF.

The chain links TRBV18 to TRBJ2-6; D not certain. From germline, CDR1 is KGHSH and CDR2 LQKENI. V was shortened by 0 bases and J by 3 bases, with 6 bases between the two germline ends. This CDR3 spans 15 amino acids. The CDR3 loop is CASSPPPLGANVLTF. CDR3 DNA: TGTGCCAGCTCACCACCGCCCCTTGGGGCCAACGTCCTGACTTTC.

This clonotype appeared a single time. This chain joins TRBV4-1 and TRBJ2-1; D ambiguous. This CDR3 spans 13 amino acids. The V end lost 0 bases, the J end lost 4 bases, and 4 bases lay between the germline ends. CDR1 and CDR2 (germline): MGHRA, YSYEKL. CDR3 in amino acids: CASSQERYNEQFF. CDR3 DNA sequence: TGCGCCAGCAGCCAAGAACGGTACAATGAGCAGTTCTTC.

This clonotype came up once. The chain carries TRBV27 and TRBJ1-5, with D perhaps matching TRBD1 (5 bases). The CDR3 sequence is 15 residues long. Germline CDR1 is MNHEY and CDR2 is SMNVEV (reference sequence). V shed 5 bases and J shed 0 bases, with 11 bases lying between them. The CDR3 DNA reads TGTGCCAGCAGTCCGGGACTATATAGCAATCAGCCCCAGCATTTT. Translating it yields CASSPGLYSNQPQHF.

The chain links TRBV19 to TRBJ1-2; no clear D gene. CDR1 is LNHDA and CDR2 is SQIVND in the germline V gene (reference sequence). V shed 7 bases and J shed 4 bases, with 13 bases lying between them. The CDR3 covers 13 residues. The CDR3 bases are TGTGCCAGTAAGGTGGCAGGCATCTATGGCTACACCTTC. This translates into CASKVAGIYGYTF. The full variable domain, its missing parts supplied by reference TRBV19 and TRBJ1-2, is DGGITQSPKYLFRKEGQNVTLSCEQNLNHDAMYWYRQDPGQGLRLIYYSQIVNDFQKGDIAEGYSVSREKKESFPLTVTSAQKNPTAFYLCASKVAGIYGYTFGSGTRLTVV.

V usage is TRBV19 and J usage is TRBJ1-2; perhaps TRBD1 as D (5 bases). The CDR3 totals 11 residues. V was clipped by 3 bases and J by 7 bases, with 6 bases between them. Germline CDR1 and CDR2: LNHDA and SQIVND (reference sequence). The CDR3 DNA sequence: TGTGCCAGTAGTATGGGACTTGGCTACACCTTC. This translates into CASSMGLGYTF.

Only one count was recorded for this clonotype. CDR3 residues: CSATRRGEQPQHF. CDR3 DNA: TGCAGTGCCACAAGAAGGGGGGAGCAGCCCCAGCATTTT. V is TRBV20-1 and J is TRBJ1-5, with a tentative D call TRBD1 (6 bases). The germline gives CDR1 DFQATT, CDR2 SNEGSKA (reference sequence). This CDR3 region has 13 residues. V lost 6 bases and J 7 bases, leaving 16 bases between the germline ends.

This chain connects TRBV7-9 to TRBJ2-1, with 10 bases aligning to TRBD1. Losses at the gene ends were 5 bases for V and 3 bases for J; bases not matched to a gene: 4. The CDR3 sequence is 15 residues long. Germline CDR1 SEHNR, CDR2 FQNEAQ (reference sequence). The CDR3 spells CASSGRDRGYNEQFF. The CDR3 nucleotides read TGTGCCAGCAGCGGTCGGGACAGGGGCTACAATGAGCAGTTCTTC. The entire variable domain, with the rest obtained from reference TRBV7-9 and TRBJ2-1, is as follows: DTGVSQNPRHKITKRGQNVTFRCDPISEHNRLYWYRQTLGQGPEFLTYFQNEAQLEKSRLLSDRFSAERPKGSFSTLEIQRTEQGDSAMYLCASSGRDRGYNEQFFGPGTRLTVL.

This chain uses TRBV9 with TRBJ1-5, with D possibly being TRBD1 (5 bases). The length of the CDR3 is 15 residues. The germline V gene encodes CDR1 SGDLS and CDR2 YYNGEE. V was cut by 4 bases and J by 0 bases, with 11 bases left in between. The CDR3 sequence: CASSYQGNSNQPQHF. DNA of the CDR3: TGTGCCAGCAGCTATCAGGGAAATAGCAATCAGCCCCAGCATTTT. Full variable domain (rest looked up from reference TRBV9 and TRBJ1-5): DSGVTQTPKHLITATGQRVTLRCSPRSGDLSVYWYQQSLDQGLQFLIQYYNGEERAKGNILERFSAQQFPDLHSELNLSSLELGDSALYFCASSYQGNSNQPQHFGDGTRLSIL.

This chain links TRBV6-5 with TRBJ2-2, with no clear D. There are 12 residues in the CDR3. Germline V lookup: CDR1 MNHEY, CDR2 SVGAGI. V lost 5 bases to trimming and J lost 7 bases, with 8 bases between them. The CDR3 DNA is TGTGCCAGCAGTCGCATGGGCGGGGAGCTGTTTTTT. Its translation: CASSRMGGELFF.

In DNA, the CDR3 is TGCGCCAGCAGCTCCCTACAGGGTTTGGACACTGAAGCTTTCTTT. Protein: CASSSLQGLDTEAFF. The chain joins TRBV5-1 to TRBJ1-1; possibly TRBD1 for D (6 bases). Germline CDR1 and CDR2: SGHRS and YFSETQ. The V end was cut by 3 bases, the J end by 3 bases, with 15 bases between. The CDR3 is 15 amino acids.

The chain uses TRBV5-1 and TRBJ2-7; possibly TRBD1 for D (6 bases). The CDR3 runs 17 residues. Germline V gene sequence: CDR1 SGHRS, CDR2 YFSETQ. V was cut by 0 bases and J by 1 base, with 17 bases left in between. The DNA of the CDR3 is TGCGCCAGCAGCTTGGAAGGGGGAATTACTAATTCCTACGAGCAGTACTTC. Protein: CASSLEGGITNSYEQYF.

This clonotype appeared a few times. The chain links TRBV27 to TRBJ2-1; 9 bases are a match to TRBD2. The V gene end was trimmed by 5 bases and the J gene end by 7 bases; junction bases not matched to a gene: 9. CDR3 length: 15 residues. From germline, CDR1 is MNHEY and CDR2 SMNVEV (reference sequence). The CDR3 sequence is CASSLTSGRFNEQFF. The DNA of the CDR3 is TGTGCCAGCAGTCTTACTAGCGGGCGCTTTAATGAGCAGTTCTTC.

The chain has TRBV27 and TRBJ2-1; the D call may be TRBD1 or TRBD2 (5 bases each). The CDR3 covers 15 residues. The V gene lost 7 bases and the J gene lost 1 base, with 14 bases spanning the gap. Looked up from germline, CDR1 is MNHEY and CDR2 is SMNVEV (reference sequence). Here the CDR3 DNA reads TGTGCCAGCACCCTAGGGGCGGGTTCCTACAATGAGCAGTTCTTC. Its translation: CASTLGAGSYNEQFF.

The chain joins TRBV6-2 or TRBV6-3 to TRBJ2-1; unclear D gene. The V end lost 2 bases, the J end lost 8 bases, and 7 bases lay between the germline ends. The CDR3 is made up of 12 amino acids. Germline lookup yields CDR1 MNHEY and CDR2 SVGEGT. The CDR3 DNA is TGTGCCAGCAGTTACGTCTGGGATGAGCAGTTCTTC. Its protein is CASSYVWDEQFF.

The rearrangement uses TRBV4-1 and TRBJ2-7; 7 nucleotides agree with TRBD1. CDR1 is MGHRA, CDR2 YSYEKL, per germline. V gave up 3 bases and J gave up 0 bases; unmatched junction bases: 2. This CDR3 has 14 amino acids. CDR3 sequence: CASSQGDSSYEQYF. The CDR3 region has the DNA TGCGCCAGCAGCCAGGGGGACAGCTCCTACGAGCAGTACTTC.

The chain recombines TRBV7-9 with TRBJ2-7, with D tentatively TRBD1 (5 bases). V lost 5 bases to trimming and J lost 4 bases, with 9 bases between them. The CDR3 runs 12 residues. The V gene's germline CDR1 is SEHNR and CDR2 FQNEAQ (reference sequence). CDR3 sequence: CASSKQAYEQYF. The CDR3 DNA reads TGTGCCAGCAGCAAACAGGCGTACGAGCAGTACTTC.

V is TRBV12-3 or TRBV12-4 and J is TRBJ2-5, with a possible D match to TRBD2 (5 bases). V lost 0 bases, J lost 5 bases, and 7 bases lay in between. The CDR3 has 13 amino acids. The CDR3 DNA follows: TGTGCCAGCAGTTTAGCGACTACCGAGACCCAGTACTTC. This sequence encodes CASSLATTETQYF.

The chain combines TRBV18 with TRBJ1-1; D is ambiguous. The V end was cut by 0 bases, the J end by 11 bases, with 16 bases between. Germline V gene lookup returns CDR1 KGHSH and CDR2 LQKENI. CDR3 length: 14 residues. The CDR3 region is CASSPPEGLRLAFF. In DNA, the CDR3 is TGTGCCAGCTCACCACCGGAGGGCTTACGGTTGGCTTTCTTT.